These T cell receptor beta chains were read from a single sample in a study of long-term antiretroviral therapy in people with HIV. Repertoires were generated with immunoSEQ multiplex PCR, while TCRdb's copy carries only in-frame clones and drops some. The table includes 25,000 to 40,000 clones, about 96% detected once. Sequencing used unsorted PBMCs, obtained 6.6 years after starting antiretroviral therapy. The receptors here all came from a man aged 25-45 years with HIV. The CDR3 runs from the conserved cysteine through the conserved F or W. A D gene is named only where the DNA matches it firmly. Size is stated for part of the rows, as once, few or many counts, or as a class when the clone is expanded.

>TRBV30|.|TRBJ2-7|.
TGTGCCTGGGACATCGGTACCTACGAGCAGTACTTC
CAWDIGTYEQYF
>TRBV6-6|.|TRBJ1-5|.
TGTGCCAGCAGTTACGGCTTCCCCAATCAGCCCCAGCATTTT
CASSYGFPNQPQHF
>TRBV27|TRBD1|TRBJ2-7|.
TGTGCCAGCAGCCGGGGGACCTACAGGGGGAGCGCCTCCTCCTACGAGCAGTACTTC
CASSRGTYRGSASSYEQYF
>TRBV6-1|.|TRBJ2-7|.
TGTGCCAGCAGTGAAGGGACTCAGTTCAGCTCCTACGAGCAGTACTTC
CASSEGTQFSSYEQYF
>TRBV18|.|TRBJ1-2|once
TGTGCCAGCTCACCAAAAGCACCATTTGAGCGTGGCTACACCTTC
CASSPKAPFERGYTF
>TRBV5-6|TRBD1|TRBJ1-4|.
TGTGCCAGCAGCTTGGCAGGGGGACACGAAAAACTGTTTTTT
CASSLAGGHEKLFF
>TRBV2|TRBD2|TRBJ2-1|.
TGTGCCAGCAGTGACTCTAGCGGGAGACCCCCCTCCTACAATGAGCAGTTCTTC
CASSDSSGRPPSYNEQFF
>TRBV7-2|.|TRBJ1-2|.
TGTGCCAGCAGCCTGGCGGCCTGGAACTATGGCTACACCTTC
CASSLAAWNYGYTF
>TRBV5-1|.|TRBJ2-1|.
TGCGCCAGCAGCGCTACAGCGGAGGTGGGCAATGAGCAGTTCTTC
CASSATAEVGNEQFF
>TRBV2|TRBD1|TRBJ2-1|.
TGTGCCAGCAAGCAGGGAACAGGGGCCTTAGTTGAGCAGTTCTTC
CASKQGTGALVEQFF
>TRBV7-9|TRBD2|TRBJ2-7|.
TGTGCCAGCAGCCTTGGGACTAGCGGGATATCCTACGAGCAGTACTTC
CASSLGTSGISYEQYF
>TRBV4-2|.|TRBJ1-5|.
TGTGCCAGCAGCCAGGGCCCCGGGGGCACCTTCAGCAATCAGCCCCAGCATTTT
CASSQGPGGTFSNQPQHF
>TRBV2|.|TRBJ1-1|.
TGTGCCAGCACTGGATTAATGAACACTGAAGCTTTCTTT
CASTGLMNTEAFF
>TRBV4-2|.|TRBJ2-4|.
TGTGCCAGCAGCCAAGTGGACCTGGATGGCAAAAACATTCAGTACTTC
CASSQVDLDGKNIQYF
>TRBV4-3|.|TRBJ1-4|.
TGCGCCAGCAGCCAAGGAACTTCCCCGGGCGAAAAACTGTTTTTT
CASSQGTSPGEKLFF
>TRBV7-9|TRBD1|TRBJ1-4|.
TGTGCCAGCAGCCGTCGTGGGACAGGGGAGGAAAAACTGTTTTTT
CASSRRGTGEEKLFF